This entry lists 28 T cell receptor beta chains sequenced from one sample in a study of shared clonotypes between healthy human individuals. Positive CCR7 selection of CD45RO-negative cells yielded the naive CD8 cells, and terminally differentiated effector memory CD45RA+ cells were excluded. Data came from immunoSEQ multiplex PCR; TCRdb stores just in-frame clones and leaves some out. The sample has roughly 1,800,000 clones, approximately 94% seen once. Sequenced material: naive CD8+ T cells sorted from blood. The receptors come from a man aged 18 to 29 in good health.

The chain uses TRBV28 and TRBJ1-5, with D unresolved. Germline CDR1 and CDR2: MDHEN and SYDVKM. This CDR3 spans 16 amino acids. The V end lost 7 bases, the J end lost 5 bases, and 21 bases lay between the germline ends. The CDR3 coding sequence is TGTGCCAGCACCCTATCGTTGGCAGGAGGGCATCAGCCCCAGCATTTT. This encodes CASTLSLAGGHQPQHF.

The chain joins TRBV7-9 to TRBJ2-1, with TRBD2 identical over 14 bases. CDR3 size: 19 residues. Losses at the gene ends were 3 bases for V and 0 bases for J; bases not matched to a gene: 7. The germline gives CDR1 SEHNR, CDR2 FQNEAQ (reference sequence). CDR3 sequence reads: CASSLHGTSGGSSYNEQFF. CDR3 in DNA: TGTGCCAGCAGCTTGCACGGGACTAGCGGGGGAAGCTCCTACAATGAGCAGTTCTTC.

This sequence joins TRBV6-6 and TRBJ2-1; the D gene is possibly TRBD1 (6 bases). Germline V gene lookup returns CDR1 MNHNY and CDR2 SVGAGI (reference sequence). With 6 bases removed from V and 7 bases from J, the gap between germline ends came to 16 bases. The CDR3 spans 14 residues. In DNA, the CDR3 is TGTGCCAGCAGAGGGGGATATTCGGGAAATGAGCAGTTCTTC. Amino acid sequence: CASRGGYSGNEQFF.

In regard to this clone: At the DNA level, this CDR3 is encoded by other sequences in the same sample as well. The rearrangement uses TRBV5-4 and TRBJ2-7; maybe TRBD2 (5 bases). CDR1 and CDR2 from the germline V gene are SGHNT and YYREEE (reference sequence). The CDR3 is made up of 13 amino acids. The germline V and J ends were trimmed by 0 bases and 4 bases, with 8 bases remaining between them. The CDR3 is CASSLGGLYEQYF. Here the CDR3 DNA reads TGTGCCAGCAGCTTGGGTGGACTGTACGAGCAGTACTTC.

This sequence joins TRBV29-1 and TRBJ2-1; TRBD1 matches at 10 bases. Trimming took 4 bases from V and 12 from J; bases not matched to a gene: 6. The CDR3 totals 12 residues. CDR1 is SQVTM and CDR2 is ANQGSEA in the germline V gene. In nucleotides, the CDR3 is TGCAGCGTTGTCCCTTGGGACAGGGGGCAGTTCTTC. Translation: CSVVPWDRGQFF.

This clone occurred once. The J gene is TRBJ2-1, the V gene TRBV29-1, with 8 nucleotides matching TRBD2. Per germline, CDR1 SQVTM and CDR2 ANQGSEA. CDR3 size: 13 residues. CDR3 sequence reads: CTSGGVGHNEQFF. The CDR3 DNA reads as TGCACCTCGGGGGGGGTCGGCCACAATGAGCAGTTCTTC.

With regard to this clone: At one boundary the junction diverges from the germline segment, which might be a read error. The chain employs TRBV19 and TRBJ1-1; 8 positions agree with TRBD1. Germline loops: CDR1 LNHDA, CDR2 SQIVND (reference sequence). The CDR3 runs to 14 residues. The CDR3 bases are TGTGCCAGTAGGATAGGACAGGGAAGCACTGAAGCTTTCTTT. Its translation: CASRIGQGSTEAFF.

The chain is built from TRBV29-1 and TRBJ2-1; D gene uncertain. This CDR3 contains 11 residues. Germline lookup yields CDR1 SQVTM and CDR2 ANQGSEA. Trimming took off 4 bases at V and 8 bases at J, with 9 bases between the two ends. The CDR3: CSVAVGYEQFF. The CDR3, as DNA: TGCAGCGTTGCCGTGGGTTATGAGCAGTTCTTC.

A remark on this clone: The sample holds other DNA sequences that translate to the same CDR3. The CDR3 nucleotides are TGTGCCAGCAGCGCCGGACTATACAATGAGCAGTTCTTC. Translation gives CASSAGLYNEQFF. This chain connects TRBV9 to TRBJ2-1, with D possibly matching TRBD2 (6 bases). V lost 3 bases and J 4 bases, leaving 8 bases between the germline ends. The CDR3 is 13 residues long. Germline V gene data show CDR1 as SGDLS and CDR2 as YYNGEE.

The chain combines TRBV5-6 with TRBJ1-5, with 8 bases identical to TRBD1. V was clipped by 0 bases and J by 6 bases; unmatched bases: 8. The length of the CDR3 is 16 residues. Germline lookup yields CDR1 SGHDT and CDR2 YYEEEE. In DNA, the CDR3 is TGTGCCAGCAGCTTGGCCCTGACAGGGGATACTCAGCCCCAGCATTTT. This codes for CASSLALTGDTQPQHF.

CDR3 protein: CASSSAGTSASYEQYF. In nucleotides, the CDR3 is TGTGCCAGCAGCTCCGCCGGGACTAGCGCTTCCTACGAGCAGTACTTC. The chain combines TRBV13 with TRBJ2-7; 10 bases align to TRBD2. V lost 4 bases to trimming and J lost 1 base; unmatched junction nucleotides: 7. CDR1 is PRHDT and CDR2 is FYEKMQ in the germline V gene (reference sequence). The CDR3 runs 16 residues.

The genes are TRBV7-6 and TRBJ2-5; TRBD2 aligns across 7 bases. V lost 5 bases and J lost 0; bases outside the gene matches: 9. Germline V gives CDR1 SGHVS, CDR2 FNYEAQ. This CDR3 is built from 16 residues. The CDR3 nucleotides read TGTGCCAGCAGCCCAGGACTAGATGGGTACCAAGAGACCCAGTACTTC. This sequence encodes CASSPGLDGYQETQYF.

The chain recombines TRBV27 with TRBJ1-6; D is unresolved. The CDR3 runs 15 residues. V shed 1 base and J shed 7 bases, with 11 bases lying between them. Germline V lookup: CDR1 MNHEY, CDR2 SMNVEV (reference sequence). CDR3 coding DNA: TGTGCCAGCAGTTTATTCACAGTTAGCAATTCACCCCTCCACTTT. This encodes CASSLFTVSNSPLHF.

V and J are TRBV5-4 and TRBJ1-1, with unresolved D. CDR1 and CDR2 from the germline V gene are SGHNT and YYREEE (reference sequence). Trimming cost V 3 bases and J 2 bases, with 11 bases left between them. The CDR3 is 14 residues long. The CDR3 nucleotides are TGTGCCAGCAGCTGGGCCGGATCCAACACTGAAGCTTTCTTT. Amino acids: CASSWAGSNTEAFF.

For the CDR3, the DNA is TGTGCCTGGAGTGCCTCCCCTACCGAACCGTGGAACACCATATATTTT. This gives the protein CAWSASPTEPWNTIYF. The chain uses TRBV30 and TRBJ1-3; D is ambiguous. V was trimmed by 1 base and J by 7 bases, leaving 20 bases between them. The CDR3 spans 16 residues. Per germline, CDR1 GTSNPN and CDR2 SVGIG (reference sequence).

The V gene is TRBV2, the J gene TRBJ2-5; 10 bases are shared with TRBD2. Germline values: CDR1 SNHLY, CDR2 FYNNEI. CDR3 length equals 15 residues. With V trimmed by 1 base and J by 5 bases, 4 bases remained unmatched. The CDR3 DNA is TGTGCCAGCAGTGAAGGGTTTAGCGGGGGGGAGACCCAGTACTTC. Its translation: CASSEGFSGGETQYF.

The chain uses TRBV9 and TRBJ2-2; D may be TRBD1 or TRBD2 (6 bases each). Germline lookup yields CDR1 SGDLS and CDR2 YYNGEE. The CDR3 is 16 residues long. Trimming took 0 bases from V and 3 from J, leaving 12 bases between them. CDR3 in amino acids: CASSVEGGVYTGELFF. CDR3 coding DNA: TGTGCCAGCAGCGTAGAGGGGGGAGTATACACCGGGGAGCTGTTTTTT.

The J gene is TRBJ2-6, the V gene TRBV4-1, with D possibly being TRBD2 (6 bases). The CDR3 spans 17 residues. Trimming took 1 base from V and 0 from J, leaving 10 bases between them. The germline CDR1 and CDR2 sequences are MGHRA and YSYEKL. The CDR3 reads CASSQVGGPSGANVLTF. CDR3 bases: TGCGCCAGCAGCCAAGTGGGGGGTCCCTCTGGGGCCAACGTCCTGACTTTC.

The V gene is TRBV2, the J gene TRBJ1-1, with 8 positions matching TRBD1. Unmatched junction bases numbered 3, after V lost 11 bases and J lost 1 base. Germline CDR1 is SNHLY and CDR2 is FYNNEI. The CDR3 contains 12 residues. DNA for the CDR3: TGTGCCGGGACAGGTGGGAACACTGAAGCTTTCTTT. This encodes CAGTGGNTEAFF.

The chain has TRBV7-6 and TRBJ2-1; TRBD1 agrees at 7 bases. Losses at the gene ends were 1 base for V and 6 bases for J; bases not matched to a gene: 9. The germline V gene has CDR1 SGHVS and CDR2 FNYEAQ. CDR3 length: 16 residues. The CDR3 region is CASSLETGFFRNEQFF. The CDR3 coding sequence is TGTGCCAGCAGCTTAGAGACAGGGTTTTTTCGCAATGAGCAGTTCTTC.

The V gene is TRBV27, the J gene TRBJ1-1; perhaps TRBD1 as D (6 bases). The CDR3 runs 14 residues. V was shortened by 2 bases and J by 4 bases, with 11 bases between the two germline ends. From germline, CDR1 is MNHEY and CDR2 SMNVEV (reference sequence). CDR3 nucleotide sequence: TGTGCCAGCAGTTTAACAGGGATTGGCACTGAAGCTTTCTTT. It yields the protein CASSLTGIGTEAFF.

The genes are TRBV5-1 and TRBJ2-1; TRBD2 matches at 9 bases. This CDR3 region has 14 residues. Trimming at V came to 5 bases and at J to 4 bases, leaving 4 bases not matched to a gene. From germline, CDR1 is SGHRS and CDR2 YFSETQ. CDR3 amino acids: CASRLAGAYNEQFF. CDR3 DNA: TGCGCCAGCAGACTAGCGGGCGCTTACAATGAGCAGTTCTTC. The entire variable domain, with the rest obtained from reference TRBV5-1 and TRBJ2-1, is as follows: KAGVTQTPRYLIKTRGQQVTLSCSPISGHRSVSWYQQTPGQGLQFLFEYFSETQRNKGNFPGRFSGRQFSNSRSEMNVSTLELGDSALYLCASRLAGAYNEQFFGPGTRLTVL.

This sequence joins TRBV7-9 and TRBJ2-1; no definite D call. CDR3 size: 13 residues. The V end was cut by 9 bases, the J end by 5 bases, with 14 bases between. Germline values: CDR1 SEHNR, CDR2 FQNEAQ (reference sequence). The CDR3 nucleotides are TGTGCCAGTCGCCGGAAGGGTCACAATGAGCAGTTCTTC. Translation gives CASRRKGHNEQFF.

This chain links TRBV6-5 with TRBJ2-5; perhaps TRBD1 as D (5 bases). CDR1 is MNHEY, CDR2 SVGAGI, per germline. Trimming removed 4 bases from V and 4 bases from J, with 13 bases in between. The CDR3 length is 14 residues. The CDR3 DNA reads TGTGCCAGCAGTTCGGTGACAGCAGGAGAGACCCAGTACTTC. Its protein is CASSSVTAGETQYF.

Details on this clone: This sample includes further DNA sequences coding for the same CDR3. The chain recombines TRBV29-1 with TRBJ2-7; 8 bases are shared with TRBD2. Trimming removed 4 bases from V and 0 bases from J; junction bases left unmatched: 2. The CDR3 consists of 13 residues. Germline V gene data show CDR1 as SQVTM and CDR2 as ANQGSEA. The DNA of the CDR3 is TGCAGCGTTGTGGCGGGGGGCTCCTACGAGCAGTACTTC. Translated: CSVVAGGSYEQYF.

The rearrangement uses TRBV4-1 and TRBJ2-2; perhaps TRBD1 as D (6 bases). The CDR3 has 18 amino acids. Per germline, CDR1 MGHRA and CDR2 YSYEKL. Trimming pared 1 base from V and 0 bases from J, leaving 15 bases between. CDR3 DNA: TGCGCCAGCAGCCAAGCTAGAAGGACAGACTCGAACACCGGGGAGCTGTTTTTT. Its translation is CASSQARRTDSNTGELFF.

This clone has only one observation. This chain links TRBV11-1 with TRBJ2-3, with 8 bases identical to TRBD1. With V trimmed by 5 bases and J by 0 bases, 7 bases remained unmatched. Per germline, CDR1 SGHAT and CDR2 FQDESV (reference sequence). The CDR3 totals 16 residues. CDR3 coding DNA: TGTGCCAGCAGCCCATCCAGGGGGCTTAGCACAGATACGCAGTATTTT. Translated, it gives CASSPSRGLSTDTQYF.

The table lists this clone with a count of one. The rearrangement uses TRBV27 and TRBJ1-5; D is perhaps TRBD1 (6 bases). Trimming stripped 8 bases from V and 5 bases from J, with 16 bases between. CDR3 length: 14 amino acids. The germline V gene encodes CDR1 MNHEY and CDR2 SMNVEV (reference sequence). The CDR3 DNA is TGTGCCAGCGGGACACTATCCGCCGATCAGCCCCAGCATTTT. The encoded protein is CASGTLSADQPQHF.